The 26 T cell receptor beta chains presented below share a single source sample, sequenced in a study of blood T cell repertoires in COVID-19. Clones were read by immunoSEQ multiplex PCR, and TCRdb kept only the in-frame ones, dropping some. The sample consists of some 96,000 clones, over 65% of them appearing once. Material: peripheral blood. The receptors originated from a human donor in a cohort sampled during active COVID-19.

The rearrangement joins TRBV20-1 to TRBJ1-2, with TRBD1 identical over 7 bases. J lost 2 bases, V lost 3 bases, and 15 bases had no gene match. Per the germline V gene, CDR1 is DFQATT and CDR2 is SNEGSKA (reference sequence). The CDR3 length is 17 residues. The CDR3 nucleotides read TGCAGTGCTAGTGGGATAGACAGGGAAAAAAGGAACTATGGCTACACCTTC. It translates to CSASGIDREKRNYGYTF.

The chain uses TRBV27 and TRBJ2-1; 8 nucleotides match TRBD2. The CDR3 loop spans 15 amino acids. With V trimmed by 2 bases and J by 4 bases, 4 bases remained unmatched. Germline V lookup: CDR1 MNHEY, CDR2 SMNVEV (reference sequence). This CDR3 is CASSLAGGHYNEQFF. The CDR3 region has the DNA TGTGCCAGCAGTTTAGCGGGGGGACATTACAATGAGCAGTTCTTC.

V is TRBV11-2 and J is TRBJ2-7, with D possibly TRBD2 on 5 matching bases. This CDR3 spans 14 amino acids. V was pared by 5 bases and J by 2 bases, with 13 bases between. Germline V gives CDR1 SGHAT, CDR2 FQNNGV. The CDR3, as DNA: TGTGCCAGCAGCGCCCGACTGGAGGCCTACGAGCAGTACTTC. Its translation is CASSARLEAYEQYF.

The CDR3 reads CASSFARTTIYTF. CDR3 sequence (DNA): TGTGCCAGCAGTTTCGCCCGGACAACAATCTACACCTTC. The rearrangement uses TRBV12-3 or TRBV12-4 and TRBJ1-2; maybe TRBD1 (5 bases). V gave up 3 bases and J gave up 10 bases, with 15 bases separating them. CDR3 length: 13 amino acids.

This rearrangement joins TRBV7-2 to TRBJ2-5, with TRBD2 matching 9 bases. V lost 0 bases to trimming and J lost 1 base; unmatched junction nucleotides: 9. CDR1 and CDR2 from the germline V gene are SGHTA and FQGNSA. This CDR3 has 18 amino acids. Here the CDR3 reads CASSLALRQRGVQETQYF. The CDR3 DNA follows: TGTGCCAGCAGCTTAGCCCTCCGACAGCGGGGGGTCCAAGAGACCCAGTACTTC. Drawing the rest from reference TRBV7-2 and TRBJ2-5, the complete variable domain is GAGVSQSPSNKVTEKGKDVELRCDPISGHTALYWYRQSLGQGLEFLIYFQGNSAPDKSGLPSDRFSAERTGGSVSTLTIQRTQQEDSAVYLCASSLALRQRGVQETQYFGPGTRLLVL.

CDR3 region: CASRGGQTYEQYF. The DNA for the CDR3 is TGTGCCAGCAGAGGGGGCCAAACCTACGAGCAGTACTTC. The chain uses TRBV6-6 and TRBJ2-7; 7 nucleotides align to TRBD1. Unmatched junction bases numbered 4, after V lost 6 bases and J lost 2 bases. Per germline, CDR1 MNHNY and CDR2 SVGAGI (reference sequence). CDR3 size: 13 residues.

The chain carries TRBV6-2 or TRBV6-3 and TRBJ1-2; 11 positions agree with TRBD1. Germline lookup yields CDR1 MNHEY and CDR2 SVGEGT. J was trimmed by 2 bases and V by 6 bases; bases with no gene match: 2. This CDR3 region has 14 residues. The chain's CDR3 is CASSRDRGNYGYTF. The CDR3 DNA reads as TGTGCCAGCAGCCGGGACAGGGGGAACTATGGCTACACCTTC.

This clone was picked up one time. This chain uses TRBV10-2 with TRBJ2-3, with 8 bases matching TRBD2. The CDR3 loop spans 16 amino acids. V shed 8 bases and J 9 bases; nucleotides not matched to a gene: 19. Germline V gene data show CDR1 as WSHSY and CDR2 as SAAADI. The CDR3 coding sequence is TGCGCCAGCCGCCCCTCCGGGAGCGGGGGAGAGGGAACGCAGTATTTT. The encoded protein is CASRPSGSGGEGTQYF.

V is TRBV3-1 (or the pseudogene TRBV3-2) and J is TRBJ1-1; 7 nucleotides align to TRBD1. CDR1 is LGHDT, CDR2 YNNKEL, per germline (reference sequence). J was trimmed by 5 bases and V by 6 bases; bases with no gene match: 3. The CDR3 loop spans 12 amino acids. In DNA form, the CDR3 reads TGTGCCAGCAGACAGGGGAGTACTGAAGCTTTCTTT. Residues: CASRQGSTEAFF.

The chain employs TRBV18 and TRBJ1-1; no definite D call. The CDR3 spans 14 residues. Germline V gives CDR1 KGHSH, CDR2 LQKENI. V lost 3 bases to trimming and J lost 5 bases, with 13 bases between them. The CDR3 nucleotides read TGTGCCAGCTCACCTTTTCCGAGCGGGACTGAAGCTTTCTTT. Translating gives CASSPFPSGTEAFF.

The rearrangement links TRBV6-5 to TRBJ2-1, with 10 nucleotides matching TRBD2. The J segment lost 3 bases and the V segment lost 8 bases, leaving 4 bases of the junction unmatched. The CDR3 spans 14 residues. CDR1 and CDR2 (germline): MNHEY, SVGAGI. The CDR3 DNA follows: TGTGCCAGCCGCGGACTAGCGGACTACAATGAGCAGTTCTTC. Translation gives CASRGLADYNEQFF.

This clone was detected a few times. This chain links TRBV18 with TRBJ2-7; weak D call: TRBD1 (7 bases). Between the trimmed V and J ends, which lost 2 bases and 5 bases, there was a span of 13 bases. The CDR3 consists of 14 residues. CDR1 is KGHSH and CDR2 is LQKENI in the germline V gene. CDR3: CASSPSAGGNEQYF. DNA for the CDR3: TGTGCCAGCTCACCATCGGCAGGGGGGAACGAGCAGTACTTC.

V usage is TRBV10-1 and J usage is TRBJ2-3; 9 positions match TRBD2. The CDR3 has 15 amino acids. Unmatched junction bases numbered 14, after V lost 8 bases and J lost 8 bases. The germline CDR1 and CDR2 sequences are WNHNN and SYGVQD (reference sequence). In DNA, the CDR3 is TGCGCCAGCTCCGAGCTAGCGGGGATGCCGGGTACGCAGTATTTT. It codes for CASSELAGMPGTQYF.

J is TRBJ1-1 and V is TRBV5-5; D remains ambiguous. In germline, CDR1 is SGHKS, CDR2 YYEKEE (reference sequence). The CDR3 loop spans 15 amino acids. Trimming removed 1 base from V and 3 bases from J, with 13 bases in between. The CDR3 sequence: CASSLWRVRDTEAFF. The CDR3, as DNA: TGTGCCAGCAGCTTGTGGAGGGTACGGGACACTGAAGCTTTCTTT.

The V gene is TRBV6-5, the J gene TRBJ2-7; 9 bases match TRBD1. CDR1 is MNHEY and CDR2 is SVGAGI in the germline V gene. The CDR3 runs to 15 residues. V was clipped by 6 bases and J by 4 bases; unmatched bases: 10. DNA for the CDR3: TGTGCCAGCAGCAACGGAGGGGACAGGGTATACGAGCAGTACTTC. It codes for CASSNGGDRVYEQYF.

This clone was detected only once. The chain's CDR3 is CASSLPGSAILSEQFF. The CDR3 coding sequence is TGTGCCAGCAGTTTACCTGGAAGCGCTATCCTTAGTGAGCAGTTCTTC. The chain couples TRBV27 to TRBJ2-1; D remains unclear. The CDR3 is 16 residues long. CDR1 and CDR2 from the germline V gene are MNHEY and SMNVEV (reference sequence). Trimming took off 2 bases at V and 9 bases at J, with 20 bases between the two ends.

The rearrangement uses TRBV3-1 (or the pseudogene TRBV3-2) and TRBJ2-2; TRBD2 aligns across 13 bases. J gave up 7 bases and V 1 base, and 3 bases lay outside the gene matches. CDR3 length equals 16 residues. Germline V gene sequence: CDR1 LGHDT, CDR2 YNNKEL (reference sequence). CDR3 sequence: CASSQGTSGGNGELFF. The CDR3 coding sequence is TGTGCCAGCAGCCAAGGGACTAGCGGGGGCAACGGGGAGCTGTTTTTT.

The rearrangement links TRBV5-1 to TRBJ2-2, with 8 bases matching TRBD1. This CDR3 spans 14 amino acids. The germline V gene has CDR1 SGHRS and CDR2 YFSETQ. Trimming took 7 bases from V and 5 from J; bases not matched to a gene: 7. The CDR3 loop is CASQQGAGTGELFF. DNA of the CDR3: TGCGCCAGCCAGCAGGGGGCGGGGACCGGGGAGCTGTTTTTT.

This rearrangement joins TRBV7-2 to TRBJ2-3; 12 nucleotides match TRBD2. The germline gives CDR1 SGHTA, CDR2 FQGNSA. This CDR3 is 17 amino acids long. Trimming at V came to 0 bases and at J to 1 base, leaving 2 bases not matched to a gene. CDR3 DNA: TGTGCCAGCAGCTTAGCGGCTAGCGGGAGGGGCACAGATACGCAGTATTTT. Protein product: CASSLAASGRGTDTQYF.

The sample holds a few counts of this clone. This chain uses TRBV7-2 with TRBJ1-1; D is unclear. Germline V gene lookup returns CDR1 SGHTA and CDR2 FQGNSA. CDR3 length: 14 residues. Trimming removed 3 bases from V and 1 base from J, with 9 bases in between. CDR3: CASSFLLRNTEAFF. CDR3 nucleotide sequence: TGTGCCAGCAGCTTTCTGCTAAGGAACACTGAAGCTTTCTTT. Drawing the rest from reference TRBV7-2 and TRBJ1-1, the complete variable domain is GAGVSQSPSNKVTEKGKDVELRCDPISGHTALYWYRQSLGQGLEFLIYFQGNSAPDKSGLPSDRFSAERTGGSVSTLTIQRTQQEDSAVYLCASSFLLRNTEAFFGQGTRLTVV.

The chain couples TRBV6-2 or TRBV6-3 to TRBJ1-2, with TRBD1 matching over 10 bases. CDR1 MNHEY and CDR2 SVGEGT come from the germline V gene. The J segment lost 4 bases and the V segment lost 6 bases, leaving 8 bases of the junction unmatched. There are 15 residues in the CDR3. The CDR3: CASSFGTGDGYGYTF. The CDR3 DNA reads as TGTGCCAGCAGCTTCGGGACAGGGGATGGCTATGGCTACACCTTC.

The chain uses TRBV29-1 and TRBJ1-2; possible D gene TRBD1, 6 bases. V was shortened by 7 bases and J by 8 bases, with 20 bases between the two germline ends. From germline, CDR1 is SQVTM and CDR2 ANQGSEA. This CDR3 contains 13 residues. Here the CDR3 reads CSAQPEGVRGYTF. Written as DNA, the CDR3 is TGCAGCGCTCAACCCGAGGGGGTGAGAGGCTACACCTTC.

The chain couples TRBV12-3 or TRBV12-4 to TRBJ2-3; unclear D gene. V shed 7 bases and J shed 5 bases, with 10 bases lying between them. The CDR3 is made up of 12 amino acids. The CDR3 coding sequence is TGTGCCAGCACCCTACTGAGAGATACGCAGTATTTT. Its protein is CASTLLRDTQYF.

The V call is TRBV7-2, the J call TRBJ1-1; 7 bases are shared with TRBD1. Looked up from germline, CDR1 is SGHTA and CDR2 is FQGNSA. This CDR3 has 12 amino acids. After removal of 4 bases from V and 6 bases from J, the junction contained 2 bases not matched to a gene. The CDR3 DNA follows: TGTGCCAGCAGCTACGGACAGGCTGAAGCTTTCTTT. This translates into CASSYGQAEAFF.

The CDR3 loop is CASSGPSAGGRDEQFF. CDR3 bases: TGCGCCAGCAGTGGCCCCTCGGCGGGAGGACGTGATGAGCAGTTCTTC. The V and J genes are TRBV10-1 and TRBJ2-1, with 8 bases that match TRBD2. The CDR3 is made up of 16 amino acids. In germline, CDR1 is WNHNN, CDR2 SYGVQD (reference sequence). J was trimmed by 8 bases and V by 4 bases; bases with no gene match: 13.

This sequence joins TRBV19 and TRBJ2-3; D remains ambiguous. This CDR3 has 13 amino acids. V was shortened by 6 bases and J by 0 bases, with 7 bases between the two germline ends. Germline CDR1 LNHDA, CDR2 SQIVND (reference sequence). In DNA, the CDR3 is TGTGCCAGTAGGCCGGGTAGCACAGATACGCAGTATTTT. Amino acid sequence: CASRPGSTDTQYF.